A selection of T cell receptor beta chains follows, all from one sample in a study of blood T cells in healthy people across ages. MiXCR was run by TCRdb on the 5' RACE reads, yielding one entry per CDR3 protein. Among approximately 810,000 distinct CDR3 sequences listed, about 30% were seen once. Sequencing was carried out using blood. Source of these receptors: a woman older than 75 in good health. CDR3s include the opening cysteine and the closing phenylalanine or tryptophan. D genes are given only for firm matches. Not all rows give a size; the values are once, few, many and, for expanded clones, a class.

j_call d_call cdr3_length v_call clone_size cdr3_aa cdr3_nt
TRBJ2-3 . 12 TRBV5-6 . CASSLGAGPTIF TGTGCCAGCAGCTTGGGGGCAGGGCCCACAATTTTT
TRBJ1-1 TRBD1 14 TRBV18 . CASSQSQGSTEAFF TGTGCCAGCTCACAATCACAGGGGAGCACTGAAGCTTTCTTT
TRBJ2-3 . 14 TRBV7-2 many CASSPQGGRNTQYF TGTGCCAGCAGCCCTCAAGGGGGGCGGAATACGCAGTATTTT
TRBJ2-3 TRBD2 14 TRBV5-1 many CASGEAGAGDTQYF TGCGCCAGCGGCGAAGCGGGGGCTGGGGATACGCAGTATTTT
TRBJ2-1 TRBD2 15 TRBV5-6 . CASSLALAGHNEQFF TGTGCCAGCAGCTTGGCACTAGCGGGCCACAATGAGCAGTTCTTC
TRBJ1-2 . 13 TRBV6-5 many CASSSEARRGYTF TGTGCCAGCAGTTCCGAGGCCCGTCGAGGCTACACCTTC
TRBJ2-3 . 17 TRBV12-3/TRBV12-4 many CASNSTIPSQIRSMVYF TGTGCCAGCAATTCGACTATCCCATCACAGATACGCAGTATGGTGTATTTT
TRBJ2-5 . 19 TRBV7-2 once CASSLSDRASRGGLNEQYF TGTGCCAGCAGCCTCAGTGACAGGGCGAGTCGGGGGGGCCTAAATGAGCAGTACTTC
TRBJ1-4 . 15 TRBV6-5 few CASSPRDGSREKLFF TGTGCCAGCAGTCCAAGGGACGGTTCACGAGAAAAACTGTTTTTT
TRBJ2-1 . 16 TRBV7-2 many CASSPTGGATYNEQFF TGTGCCAGCAGCCCAACAGGGGGGGCTACCTACAATGAGCAGTTCTTC
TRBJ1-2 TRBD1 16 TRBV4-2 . CASSQVGTGAVTRYTF TGTGCCAGCAGCCAAGTGGGGACAGGGGCAGTAACGCGCTACACCTTC
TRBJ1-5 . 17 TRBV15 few CATSRTNTGQSNQPQHF TGTGCCACCAGCAGAACTAATACAGGTCAGAGCAATCAGCCCCAGCATTTT
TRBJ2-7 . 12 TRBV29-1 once CSVEGATYEQYF TGCAGCGTTGAAGGAGCCACCTACGAGCAGTACTTC
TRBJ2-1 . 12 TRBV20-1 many CSARESGNEQFF TGCAGTGCTAGAGAAAGCGGTAATGAGCAGTTCTTC
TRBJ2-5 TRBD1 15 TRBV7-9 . CASSLGGTEKEPQYF TGTGCCAGCAGCTTAGGAGGGACAGAAAAAGAGCCCCAGTACTTC
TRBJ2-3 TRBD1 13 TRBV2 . CASNRDRTDTQYF TGTGCCAGCAACAGGGACAGAACAGATACGCAGTATTTT
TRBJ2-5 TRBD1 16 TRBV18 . CASSPGQGVPAETQYF TGTGCCAGCTCACCGGGACAGGGGGTTCCTGCCGAGACCCAGTACTTC
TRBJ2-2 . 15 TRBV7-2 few CASSLSQTGTGELFF TGTGCCAGCAGCTTATCACAGACGGGGACCGGGGAGCTGTTTTTT
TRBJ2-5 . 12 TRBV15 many CATSRDIGVQYF TGTGCCACCAGCAGAGATATCGGGGTCCAGTACTTC
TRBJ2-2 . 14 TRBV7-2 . CASSPSGVTGELFF TGTGCCAGCAGCCCTTCGGGGGTCACCGGGGAGCTGTTTTTT